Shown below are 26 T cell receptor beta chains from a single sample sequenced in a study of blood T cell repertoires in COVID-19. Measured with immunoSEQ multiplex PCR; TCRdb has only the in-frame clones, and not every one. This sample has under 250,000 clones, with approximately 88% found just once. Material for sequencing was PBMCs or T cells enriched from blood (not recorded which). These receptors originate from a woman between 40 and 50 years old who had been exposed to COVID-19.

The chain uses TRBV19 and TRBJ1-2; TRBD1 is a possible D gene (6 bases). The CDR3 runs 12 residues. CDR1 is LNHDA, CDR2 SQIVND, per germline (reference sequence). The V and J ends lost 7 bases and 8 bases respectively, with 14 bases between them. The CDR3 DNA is TGTGCCAGTAAACAGGGTGTAGTAGGCTACACCTTC. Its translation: CASKQGVVGYTF. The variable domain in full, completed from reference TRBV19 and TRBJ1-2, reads DGGITQSPKYLFRKEGQNVTLSCEQNLNHDAMYWYRQDPGQGLRLIYYSQIVNDFQKGDIAEGYSVSREKKESFPLTVTSAQKNPTAFYLCASKQGVVGYTFGSGTRLTVV.

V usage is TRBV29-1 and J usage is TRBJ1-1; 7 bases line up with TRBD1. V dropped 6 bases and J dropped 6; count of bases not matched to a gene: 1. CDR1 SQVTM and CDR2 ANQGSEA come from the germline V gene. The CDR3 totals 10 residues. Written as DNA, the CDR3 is TGCAGCGTAGGGGGCCCTGAAGCTTTCTTT. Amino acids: CSVGGPEAFF.

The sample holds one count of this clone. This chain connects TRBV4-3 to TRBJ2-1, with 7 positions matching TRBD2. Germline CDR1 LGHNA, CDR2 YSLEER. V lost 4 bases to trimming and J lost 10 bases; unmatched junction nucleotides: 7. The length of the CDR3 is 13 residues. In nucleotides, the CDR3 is TGCGCCAGCAGCCCGACACTAGCGAGAGAGCAGTTCTTC. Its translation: CASSPTLAREQFF.

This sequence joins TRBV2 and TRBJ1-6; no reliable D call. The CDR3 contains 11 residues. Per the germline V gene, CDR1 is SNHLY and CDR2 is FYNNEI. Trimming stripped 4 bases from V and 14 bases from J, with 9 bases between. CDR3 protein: CASSVLSALHF. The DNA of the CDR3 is TGTGCCAGCAGTGTCCTCTCCGCCCTCCACTTT. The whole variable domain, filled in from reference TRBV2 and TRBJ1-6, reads EPEVTQTPSHQVTQMGQEVILRCVPISNHLYFYWYRQILGQKVEFLVSFYNNEISEKSEIFDDQFSVERPDGSNFTLKIRSTKLEDSAMYFCASSVLSALHFGNGTRLTVT.

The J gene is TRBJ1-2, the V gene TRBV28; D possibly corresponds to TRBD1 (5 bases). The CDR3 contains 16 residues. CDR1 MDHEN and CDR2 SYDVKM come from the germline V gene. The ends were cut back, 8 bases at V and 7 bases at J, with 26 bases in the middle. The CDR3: CASVEVRKGEKGGYTF. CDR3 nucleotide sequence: TGTGCCAGCGTTGAGGTTAGAAAAGGGGAAAAGGGTGGCTACACCTTC.

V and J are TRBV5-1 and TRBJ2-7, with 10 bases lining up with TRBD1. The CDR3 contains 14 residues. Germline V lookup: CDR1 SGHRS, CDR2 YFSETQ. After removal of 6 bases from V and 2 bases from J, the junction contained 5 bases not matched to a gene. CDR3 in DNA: TGCGCCAGCACCACCGGGACAGGGGCCTACGAGCAGTACTTC. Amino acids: CASTTGTGAYEQYF.

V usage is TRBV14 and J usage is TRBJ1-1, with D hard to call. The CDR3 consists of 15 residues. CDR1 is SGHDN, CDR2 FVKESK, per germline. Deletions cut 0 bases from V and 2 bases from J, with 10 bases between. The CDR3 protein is CASSQDVQLNTEAFF. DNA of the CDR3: TGTGCCAGCAGCCAAGACGTACAGCTAAACACTGAAGCTTTCTTT.

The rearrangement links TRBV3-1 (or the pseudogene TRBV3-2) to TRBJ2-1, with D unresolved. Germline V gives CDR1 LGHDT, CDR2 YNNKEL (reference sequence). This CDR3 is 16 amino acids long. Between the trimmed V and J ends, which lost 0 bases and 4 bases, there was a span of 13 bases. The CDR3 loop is CASSQDPAVAYNEQFF. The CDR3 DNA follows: TGTGCCAGCAGCCAAGATCCGGCGGTCGCTTACAATGAGCAGTTCTTC.

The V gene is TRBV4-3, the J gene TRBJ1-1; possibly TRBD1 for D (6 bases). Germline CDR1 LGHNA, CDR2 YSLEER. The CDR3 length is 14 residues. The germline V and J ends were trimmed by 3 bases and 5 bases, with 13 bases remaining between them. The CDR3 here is CASSHITGNTEAFF. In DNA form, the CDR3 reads TGCGCCAGCAGCCATATCACAGGGAATACTGAAGCTTTCTTT.

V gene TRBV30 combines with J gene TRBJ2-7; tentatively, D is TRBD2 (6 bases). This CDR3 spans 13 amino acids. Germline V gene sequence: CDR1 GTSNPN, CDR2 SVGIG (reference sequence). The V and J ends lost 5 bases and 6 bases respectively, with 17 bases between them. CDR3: CAWEMTAGGEQYV. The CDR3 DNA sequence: TGTGCCTGGGAAATGACAGCGGGTGGCGAGCAGTACGTC.

CDR3 protein: CASSQVASGRDEQFF. Written as DNA, the CDR3 is TGTGCCAGCAGCCAAGTAGCTAGCGGGAGGGATGAGCAGTTCTTC. This chain links TRBV14 with TRBJ2-1, with 12 bases identical to TRBD2. Germline CDR1 is SGHDN and CDR2 is FVKESK. This CDR3 region has 15 residues. V dropped 1 base and J dropped 8; count of bases not matched to a gene: 3. Full variable domain (rest looked up from reference TRBV14 and TRBJ2-1): EAGVTQFPSHSVIEKGQTVTLRCDPISGHDNLYWYRRVMGKEIKFLLHFVKESKQDESGMPNNRFLAERTGGTYSTLKVQPAELEDSGVYFCASSQVASGRDEQFFGPGTRLTVL.

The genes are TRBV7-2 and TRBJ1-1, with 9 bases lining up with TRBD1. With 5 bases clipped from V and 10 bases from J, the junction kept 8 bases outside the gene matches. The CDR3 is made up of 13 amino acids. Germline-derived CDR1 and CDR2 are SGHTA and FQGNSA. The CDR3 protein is CASSKRDRVVAFF. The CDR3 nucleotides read TGTGCCAGCAGCAAGAGGGACAGGGTCGTAGCTTTCTTT.

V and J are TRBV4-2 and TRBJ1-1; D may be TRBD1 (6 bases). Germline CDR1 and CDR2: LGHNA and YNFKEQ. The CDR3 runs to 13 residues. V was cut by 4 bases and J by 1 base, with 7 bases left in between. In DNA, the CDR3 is TGTGCCAGCAGCCGACAGGAGAACACTGAAGCTTTCTTT. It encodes CASSRQENTEAFF.

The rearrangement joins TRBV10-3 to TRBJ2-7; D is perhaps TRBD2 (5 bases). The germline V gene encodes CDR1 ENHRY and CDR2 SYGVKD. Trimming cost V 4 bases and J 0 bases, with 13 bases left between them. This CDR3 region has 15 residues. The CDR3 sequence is CAISAPGMSSYEQYF. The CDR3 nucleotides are TGTGCCATCAGTGCACCGGGAATGAGCTCCTACGAGCAGTACTTC.

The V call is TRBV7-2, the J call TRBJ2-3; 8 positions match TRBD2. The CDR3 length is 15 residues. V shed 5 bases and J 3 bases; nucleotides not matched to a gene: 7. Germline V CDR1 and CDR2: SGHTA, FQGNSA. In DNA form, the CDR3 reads TGTGCCAGCAGCCACCTTGGCGGGAGGACAGATACGCAGTATTTT. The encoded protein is CASSHLGGRTDTQYF.

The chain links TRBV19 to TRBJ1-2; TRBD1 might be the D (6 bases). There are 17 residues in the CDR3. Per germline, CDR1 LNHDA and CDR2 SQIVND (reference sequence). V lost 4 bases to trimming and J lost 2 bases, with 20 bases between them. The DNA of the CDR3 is TGTGCCAGTAGTACCCCGAACCGGGGACAAATAAACTATGGCTACACCTTC. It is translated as CASSTPNRGQINYGYTF.

In nucleotides, the CDR3 is TGCGCCAGCAGGTCTGAGTATAATTCACCCCTCCACTTT. Protein sequence: CASRSEYNSPLHF. The V call is TRBV5-1, the J call TRBJ1-6; D is unclear. CDR1 and CDR2 (germline): SGHRS, YFSETQ. CDR3 length: 13 residues. The V end lost 5 bases, the J end lost 4 bases, and 7 bases lay between the germline ends.

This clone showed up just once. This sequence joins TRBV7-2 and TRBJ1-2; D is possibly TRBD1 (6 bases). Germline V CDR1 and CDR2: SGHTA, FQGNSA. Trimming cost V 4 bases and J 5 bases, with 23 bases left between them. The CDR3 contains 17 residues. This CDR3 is CASSSSPLPGQRYGYTF. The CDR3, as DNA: TGTGCCAGCAGCTCATCCCCCCTCCCGGGACAACGGTATGGCTACACCTTC.

This chain's CDR3 is CAIREDSSGNTIYF. The CDR3 DNA sequence: TGTGCCATCAGGGAGGACAGTTCCGGAAACACCATATATTTT. The chain uses TRBV10-3 and TRBJ1-3; tentative D call: TRBD1 (6 bases). The CDR3 runs to 14 residues. Germline lookup yields CDR1 ENHRY and CDR2 SYGVKD. The V end was cut by 6 bases, the J end by 4 bases, with 13 bases between.

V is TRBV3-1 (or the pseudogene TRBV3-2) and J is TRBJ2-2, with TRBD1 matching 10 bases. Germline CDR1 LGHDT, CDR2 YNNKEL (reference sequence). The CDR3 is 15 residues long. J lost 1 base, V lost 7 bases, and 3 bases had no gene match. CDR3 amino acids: CASTDRGQNTGELFF. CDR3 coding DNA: TGTGCCAGCACAGACAGGGGGCAGAACACCGGGGAGCTGTTTTTT.

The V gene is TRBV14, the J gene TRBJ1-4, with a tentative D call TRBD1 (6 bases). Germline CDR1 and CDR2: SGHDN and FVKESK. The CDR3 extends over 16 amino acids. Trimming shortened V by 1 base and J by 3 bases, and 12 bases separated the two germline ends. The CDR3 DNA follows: TGTGCCAGCAGCCAAGTTTCCGGGACATCTAATGAAAAACTGTTTTTT. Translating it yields CASSQVSGTSNEKLFF.

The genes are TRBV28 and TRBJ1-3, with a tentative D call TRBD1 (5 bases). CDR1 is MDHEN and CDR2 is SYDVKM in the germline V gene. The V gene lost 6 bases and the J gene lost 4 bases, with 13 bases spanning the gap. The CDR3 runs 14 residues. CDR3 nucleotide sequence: TGTGCCAGCAGCCCTCAGGGTGCAGGAAACACCATATATTTT. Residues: CASSPQGAGNTIYF.

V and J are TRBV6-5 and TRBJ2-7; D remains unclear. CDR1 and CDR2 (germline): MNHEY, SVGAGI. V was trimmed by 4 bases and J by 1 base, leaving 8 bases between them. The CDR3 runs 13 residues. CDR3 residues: CASSWSSSYEQYF. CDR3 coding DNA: TGTGCCAGCAGTTGGTCGAGTTCCTACGAGCAGTACTTC.

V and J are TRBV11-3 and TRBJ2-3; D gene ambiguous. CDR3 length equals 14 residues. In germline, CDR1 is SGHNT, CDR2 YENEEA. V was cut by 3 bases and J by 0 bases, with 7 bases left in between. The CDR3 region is CASSFADSTDTQYF. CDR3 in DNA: TGTGCCAGCAGCTTTGCGGATAGCACAGATACGCAGTATTTT.

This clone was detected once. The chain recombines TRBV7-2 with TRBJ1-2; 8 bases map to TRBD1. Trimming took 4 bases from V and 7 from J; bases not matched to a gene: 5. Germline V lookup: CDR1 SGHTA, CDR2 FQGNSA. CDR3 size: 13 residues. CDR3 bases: TGTGCCAGCAGCTATGGACAGGGAATTGGCTACACCTTC. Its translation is CASSYGQGIGYTF.

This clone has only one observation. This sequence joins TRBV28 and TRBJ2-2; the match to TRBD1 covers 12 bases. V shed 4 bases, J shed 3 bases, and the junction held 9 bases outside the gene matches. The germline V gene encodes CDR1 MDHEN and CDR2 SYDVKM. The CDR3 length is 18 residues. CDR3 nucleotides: TGTGCCAGCAGTTCCCGGGACAGGGGGCAACTGGACACCGGGGAGCTGTTTTTT. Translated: CASSSRDRGQLDTGELFF.